The rows below give T cell receptor beta chains drawn from one sample of a study of shared clonotypes between healthy human individuals. Some clones are missing from TCRdb's copy, which holds only in-frame ones; the method was immunoSEQ multiplex PCR. Here the sample spans about 110,000 clones, around 68% being singletons. Specimen: memory CD8+ T cells sorted from blood. The receptors were gathered from a woman under 40 in good health. The CDR3 runs from the conserved cysteine through the conserved F or W. Each record gives: V gene, J gene, D gene, clone size, CDR3 protein, CDR3 DNA. D genes are given only for firm matches. The listing skips clone size in some rows; elsewhere it reads once, few, many or a size class.

v_call: TRBV11-2; j_call: TRBJ2-7; d_call: NA; clone_size: NA; cdr3_aa: CASSLDSSLPSYEQYF; cdr3_nt: TGTGCCAGCAGCTTAGACTCTAGCCTCCCTTCCTACGAGCAGTACTTC
v_call: TRBV30; j_call: TRBJ1-4; d_call: NA; clone_size: NA; cdr3_aa: CAWSSTLFSGTVYEKLFF; cdr3_nt: TGTGCCTGGAGCTCAACTTTGTTTTCGGGGACGGTTTATGAAAAACTGTTTTTT
v_call: TRBV13; j_call: TRBJ2-1; d_call: TRBD2; clone_size: few; cdr3_aa: CASSRGTSGSHEQFF; cdr3_nt: TGTGCCAGCAGCCGGGGCACTAGCGGGAGCCATGAGCAGTTCTTC
v_call: TRBV19; j_call: TRBJ2-1; d_call: TRBD2; clone_size: NA; cdr3_aa: CASEGLAGGEQFF; cdr3_nt: TGTGCCAGTGAGGGACTAGCGGGAGGGGAGCAGTTCTTC
v_call: TRBV5-1; j_call: TRBJ2-7; d_call: TRBD2; clone_size: NA; cdr3_aa: CASSPGLAGKQCF; cdr3_nt: TGCGCCAGCAGCCCGGGACTAGCGGGAAAGCAGTGCTTC
v_call: TRBV28; j_call: TRBJ2-7; d_call: NA; clone_size: NA; cdr3_aa: CATAMRPYEQYF; cdr3_nt: TGTGCCACCGCGATGAGGCCCTACGAGCAGTACTTC
v_call: TRBV7-2; j_call: TRBJ2-7; d_call: TRBD2; clone_size: few; cdr3_aa: CASSLWAGGSYEQYF; cdr3_nt: TGTGCCAGCAGCTTATGGGCGGGAGGAAGCTACGAGCAGTACTTC
v_call: TRBV4-1; j_call: TRBJ1-3; d_call: NA; clone_size: NA; cdr3_aa: CASSQVSDPSSGNTIYF; cdr3_nt: TGCGCCAGCAGCCAAGTTAGTGATCCGTCCTCTGGAAACACCATATATTTT
v_call: TRBV7-9; j_call: TRBJ2-7; d_call: NA; clone_size: NA; cdr3_aa: CASSLSYEQYF; cdr3_nt: TGTGCCAGCAGCTTATCCTACGAGCAGTACTTC
v_call: TRBV9; j_call: TRBJ2-1; d_call: TRBD2; clone_size: NA; cdr3_aa: CASSVAGTRHNEQFF; cdr3_nt: TGTGCCAGCAGCGTGGCCGGGACTAGACACAATGAGCAGTTCTTC
v_call: TRBV7-7; j_call: TRBJ2-1; d_call: TRBD1; clone_size: many; cdr3_aa: CASSESDRDNEQFF; cdr3_nt: TGTGCCAGCAGCGAAAGCGACAGGGACAATGAGCAGTTCTTC
v_call: TRBV4-1; j_call: TRBJ1-5; d_call: NA; clone_size: NA; cdr3_aa: CASSQEGGLSNQPQHF; cdr3_nt: TGCGCCAGCAGCCAAGAGGGGGGACTTAGCAATCAGCCCCAGCATTTT
v_call: TRBV5-1; j_call: TRBJ2-3; d_call: TRBD2; clone_size: few; cdr3_aa: CASSLPLADASTDTQYF; cdr3_nt: TGCGCCAGCAGCTTGCCACTAGCGGACGCTAGCACAGATACGCAGTATTTT
v_call: TRBV6-6; j_call: TRBJ2-7; d_call: NA; clone_size: once; cdr3_aa: CASRTDMGQQYF; cdr3_nt: TGTGCCAGCAGAACCGATATGGGGCAGCAGTACTTC
v_call: TRBV5-1; j_call: TRBJ2-1; d_call: NA; clone_size: NA; cdr3_aa: CASSLASGGYNEQFF; cdr3_nt: TGCGCCAGCAGCTTGGCCAGCGGTGGCTACAATGAGCAGTTCTTC
v_call: TRBV19; j_call: TRBJ1-2; d_call: NA; clone_size: NA; cdr3_aa: CASRRRGGSDYGYTF; cdr3_nt: TGTGCCAGTAGACGCCGAGGGGGGAGTGACTATGGCTACACCTTC
v_call: TRBV7-9; j_call: TRBJ2-3; d_call: NA; clone_size: NA; cdr3_aa: CASSLGIIPTDTQYF; cdr3_nt: TGTGCCAGCAGCTTAGGTATTATCCCCACAGATACGCAGTATTTT
v_call: TRBV4-1; j_call: TRBJ2-1; d_call: TRBD2; clone_size: few; cdr3_aa: CASSPRTSGSSYNEQFF; cdr3_nt: TGCGCCAGCAGCCCACGGACTAGCGGGAGTTCCTACAATGAGCAGTTCTTC
v_call: TRBV27; j_call: TRBJ1-1; d_call: NA; clone_size: NA; cdr3_aa: CASSLQGVNTEAFF; cdr3_nt: TGTGCCAGCAGTTTACAGGGAGTGAACACTGAAGCTTTCTTT
v_call: TRBV18; j_call: TRBJ1-3; d_call: NA; clone_size: few; cdr3_aa: CASSQLISGNTIYF; cdr3_nt: TGTGCCAGCTCACAACTGATCTCTGGAAACACCATATATTTT
v_call: TRBV5-4; j_call: TRBJ2-1; d_call: NA; clone_size: NA; cdr3_aa: CASSLEAASSYNEQFF; cdr3_nt: TGTGCCAGCAGCTTGGAGGCAGCAAGCTCCTACAATGAGCAGTTCTTC
v_call: TRBV6-6; j_call: TRBJ2-6; d_call: NA; clone_size: NA; cdr3_aa: CASSGNSGANVLTF; cdr3_nt: TGTGCCAGCAGTGGAAACTCTGGGGCCAACGTCCTGACTTTC
v_call: TRBV28; j_call: TRBJ2-7; d_call: TRBD1; clone_size: NA; cdr3_aa: CASRGDRGLSYEQYF; cdr3_nt: TGTGCCAGCAGGGGGGACAGGGGGCTCTCCTACGAGCAGTACTTC
v_call: TRBV1; j_call: TRBJ2-7; d_call: NA; clone_size: NA; cdr3_aa: CTSKARGLYEQYF; cdr3_nt: TGCACCAGCAAGGCCAGGGGGCTCTACGAGCAGTACTTC
v_call: TRBV6-4; j_call: TRBJ2-2; d_call: TRBD2; clone_size: many; cdr3_aa: CASSDGLDTGELFF; cdr3_nt: TGTGCCAGCAGTGACGGACTAGACACCGGGGAGCTGTTTTTT
v_call: TRBV2; j_call: TRBJ1-1; d_call: NA; clone_size: many; cdr3_aa: CASSEMPNTEAFF; cdr3_nt: TGTGCCAGCAGTGAAATGCCAAACACTGAAGCTTTCTTT
v_call: TRBV27; j_call: TRBJ2-7; d_call: NA; clone_size: NA; cdr3_aa: CASSFSAVYEQYF; cdr3_nt: TGTGCCAGCAGTTTTTCGGCAGTCTACGAGCAGTACTTC
v_call: TRBV28; j_call: TRBJ2-7; d_call: TRBD1; clone_size: medium-sized; cdr3_aa: CASSPISDRVVNEQYF; cdr3_nt: TGTGCCAGCAGCCCCATCTCGGACAGGGTTGTAAACGAGCAGTACTTC
v_call: TRBV15; j_call: TRBJ1-4; d_call: NA; clone_size: many; cdr3_aa: CATSPGLESEKLFF; cdr3_nt: TGTGCCACCAGCCCTGGCTTAGAGAGCGAAAAACTGTTTTTT
v_call: TRBV25-1; j_call: TRBJ2-7; d_call: TRBD1; clone_size: NA; cdr3_aa: CATGGWGTGGGDEQYF; cdr3_nt: TGTGCCACCGGGGGTTGGGGGACAGGGGGCGGAGACGAGCAGTACTTC
v_call: TRBV7-6; j_call: TRBJ2-1; d_call: NA; clone_size: NA; cdr3_aa: CASSLNSFPGEQFF; cdr3_nt: TGTGCCAGCAGCCTCAATAGCTTCCCGGGTGAGCAGTTCTTC
v_call: TRBV2; j_call: TRBJ1-2; d_call: NA; clone_size: NA; cdr3_aa: CASSEGPQNNHGYTF; cdr3_nt: TGTGCCAGCAGTGAAGGCCCGCAGAATAATCATGGCTACACCTTC
v_call: TRBV6-1; j_call: TRBJ1-5; d_call: NA; clone_size: NA; cdr3_aa: CASSEVFSLWRHF; cdr3_nt: TGTGCCAGCAGTGAAGTTTTTTCACTATGGCGGCATTTT
v_call: TRBV7-9; j_call: TRBJ2-3; d_call: TRBD2; clone_size: NA; cdr3_aa: CASSPSLLAGVVDTQYF; cdr3_nt: TGTGCCAGCAGCCCAAGCTTACTAGCGGGAGTTGTGGATACGCAGTATTTT
v_call: TRBV19; j_call: TRBJ2-3; d_call: NA; clone_size: NA; cdr3_aa: CASSSGTEHTDTQYF; cdr3_nt: TGTGCCAGTAGCTCCGGGACTGAACACACAGATACGCAGTATTTT
v_call: TRBV7-9; j_call: TRBJ2-7; d_call: TRBD1; clone_size: NA; cdr3_aa: CASSIFYGTGNYEQYF; cdr3_nt: TGTGCCAGCAGCATCTTTTACGGGACAGGGAACTACGAGCAGTACTTC
v_call: TRBV5-1; j_call: TRBJ1-1; d_call: NA; clone_size: NA; cdr3_aa: CASSLLGGNTEAFF; cdr3_nt: TGCGCCAGCAGCTTATTAGGGGGTAACACTGAAGCTTTCTTT
v_call: TRBV6-4; j_call: TRBJ2-1; d_call: TRBD2; clone_size: NA; cdr3_aa: CASSGASGRYNEQFF; cdr3_nt: TGTGCCAGCAGTGGTGCTAGCGGGAGGTACAATGAGCAGTTCTTC
v_call: TRBV7-2; j_call: TRBJ2-7; d_call: TRBD2; clone_size: NA; cdr3_aa: CASSPYINSGARQQYF; cdr3_nt: TGTGCCAGCAGCCCATATATCAATAGCGGGGCGAGGCAGCAGTACTTC
v_call: TRBV21-1; j_call: TRBJ1-1; d_call: NA; clone_size: few; cdr3_aa: CASSRQGARGEAFF; cdr3_nt: TGTGCCAGCAGCAGACAGGGGGCAAGGGGTGAAGCTTTCTTT